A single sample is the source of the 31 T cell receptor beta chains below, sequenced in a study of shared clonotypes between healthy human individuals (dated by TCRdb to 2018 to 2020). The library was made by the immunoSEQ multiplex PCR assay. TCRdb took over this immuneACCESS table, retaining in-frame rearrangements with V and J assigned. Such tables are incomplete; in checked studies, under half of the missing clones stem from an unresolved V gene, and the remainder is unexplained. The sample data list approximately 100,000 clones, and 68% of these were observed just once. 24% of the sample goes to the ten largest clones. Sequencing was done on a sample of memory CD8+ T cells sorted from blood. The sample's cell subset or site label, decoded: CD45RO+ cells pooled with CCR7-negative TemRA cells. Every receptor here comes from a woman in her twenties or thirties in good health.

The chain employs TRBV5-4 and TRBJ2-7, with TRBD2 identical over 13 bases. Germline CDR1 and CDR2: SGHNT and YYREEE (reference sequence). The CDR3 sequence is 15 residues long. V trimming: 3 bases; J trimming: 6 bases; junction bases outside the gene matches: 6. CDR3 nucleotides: TGTGCCAGCAGCTCTCCGGGACTAGCGGGACCCGAGCAGTACTTC. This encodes CASSSPGLAGPEQYF.

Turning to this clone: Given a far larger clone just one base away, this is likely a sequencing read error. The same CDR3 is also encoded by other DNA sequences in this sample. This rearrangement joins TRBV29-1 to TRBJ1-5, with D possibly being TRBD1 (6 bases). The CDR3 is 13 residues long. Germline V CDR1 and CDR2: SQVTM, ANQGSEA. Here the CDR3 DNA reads TGCAGCGTTCAAGGGGGGGCCAATCAGCCCCAACATTTT. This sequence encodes CSVQGGANQPQHF.

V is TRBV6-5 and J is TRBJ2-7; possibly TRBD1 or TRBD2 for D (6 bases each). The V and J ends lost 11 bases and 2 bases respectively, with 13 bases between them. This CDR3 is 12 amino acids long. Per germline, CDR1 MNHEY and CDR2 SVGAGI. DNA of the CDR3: TGTGCCGGAGGGGGTCCCACCTACGAGCAGTACTTC. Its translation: CAGGGPTYEQYF.

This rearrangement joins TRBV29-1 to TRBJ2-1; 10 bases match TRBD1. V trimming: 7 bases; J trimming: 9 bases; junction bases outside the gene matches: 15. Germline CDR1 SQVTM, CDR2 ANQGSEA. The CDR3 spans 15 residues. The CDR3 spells CSAILGTGDSAEQFF. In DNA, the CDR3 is TGCAGCGCAATCCTCGGGACAGGGGATTCGGCTGAGCAGTTCTTC.

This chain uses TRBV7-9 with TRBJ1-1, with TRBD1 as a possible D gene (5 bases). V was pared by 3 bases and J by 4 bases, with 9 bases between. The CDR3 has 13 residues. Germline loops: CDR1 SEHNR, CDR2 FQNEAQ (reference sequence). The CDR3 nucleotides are TGTGCCAGCAGCTTCGGGGCTTCCACTGAAGCTTTCTTT. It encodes CASSFGASTEAFF. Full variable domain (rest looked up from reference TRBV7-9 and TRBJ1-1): DTGVSQNPRHKITKRGQNVTFRCDPISEHNRLYWYRQTLGQGPEFLTYFQNEAQLEKSRLLSDRFSAERPKGSFSTLEIQRTEQGDSAMYLCASSFGASTEAFFGQGTRLTVV.

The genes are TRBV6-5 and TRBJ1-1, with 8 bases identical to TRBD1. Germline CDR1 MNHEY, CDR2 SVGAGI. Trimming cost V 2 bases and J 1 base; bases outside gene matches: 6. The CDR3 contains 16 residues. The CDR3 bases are TGTGCCAGCAGTTACGACAGGGGAATCCAGAACACTGAAGCTTTCTTT. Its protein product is CASSYDRGIQNTEAFF.

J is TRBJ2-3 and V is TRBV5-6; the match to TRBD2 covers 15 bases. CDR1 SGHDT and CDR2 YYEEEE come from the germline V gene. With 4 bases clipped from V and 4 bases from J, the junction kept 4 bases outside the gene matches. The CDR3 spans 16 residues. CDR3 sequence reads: CASSPRTSGRADTQYF. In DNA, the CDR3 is TGTGCCAGCAGCCCCCGGACTAGCGGGAGGGCAGATACGCAGTATTTT.

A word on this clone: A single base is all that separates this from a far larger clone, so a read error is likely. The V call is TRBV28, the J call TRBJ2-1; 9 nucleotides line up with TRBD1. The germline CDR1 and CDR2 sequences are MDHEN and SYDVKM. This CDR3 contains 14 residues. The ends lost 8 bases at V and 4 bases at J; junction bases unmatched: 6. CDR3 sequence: CASGGTGNYNEQFF. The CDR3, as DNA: TGTGCCAGCGGGGGGACAGGGAATTACAATGAGCAGTTCTTC.

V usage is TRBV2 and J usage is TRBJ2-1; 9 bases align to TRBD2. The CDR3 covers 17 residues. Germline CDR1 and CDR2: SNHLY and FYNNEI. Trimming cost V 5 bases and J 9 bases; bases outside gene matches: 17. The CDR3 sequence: CASSSFQTSGSTGEQFF. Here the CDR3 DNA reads TGTGCCAGCAGTTCCTTCCAGACTAGCGGAAGCACGGGTGAGCAGTTCTTC.

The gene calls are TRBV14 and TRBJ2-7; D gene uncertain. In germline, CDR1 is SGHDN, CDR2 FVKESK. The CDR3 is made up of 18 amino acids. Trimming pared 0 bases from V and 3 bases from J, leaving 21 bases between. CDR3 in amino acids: CASSQEFKTYPPYYEQYF. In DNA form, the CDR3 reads TGTGCCAGCAGCCAAGAATTCAAAACTTACCCCCCCTACTACGAGCAGTACTTC.

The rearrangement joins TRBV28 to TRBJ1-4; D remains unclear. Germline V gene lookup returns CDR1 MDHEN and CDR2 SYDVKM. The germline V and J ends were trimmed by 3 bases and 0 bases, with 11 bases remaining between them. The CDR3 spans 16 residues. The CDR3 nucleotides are TGTGCCAGCAGTTTTTGGGGTCGAACAACTAATGAAAAACTGTTTTTT. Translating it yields CASSFWGRTTNEKLFF.

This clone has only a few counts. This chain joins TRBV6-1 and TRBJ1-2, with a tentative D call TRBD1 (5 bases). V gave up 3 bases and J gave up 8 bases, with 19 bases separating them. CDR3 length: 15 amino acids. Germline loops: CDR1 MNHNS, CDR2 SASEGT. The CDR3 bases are TGTGCCAGCAGTGACCTCGGGACCTCCGTGCGGGGCTACACCTTC. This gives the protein CASSDLGTSVRGYTF.

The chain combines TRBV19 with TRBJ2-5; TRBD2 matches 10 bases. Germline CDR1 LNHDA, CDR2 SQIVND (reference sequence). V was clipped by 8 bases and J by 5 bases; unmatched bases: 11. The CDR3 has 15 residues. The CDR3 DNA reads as TGTGCCAGTCAACAAGCGGGAGGGCCCTCGGAGACCCAGTACTTC. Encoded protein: CASQQAGGPSETQYF.

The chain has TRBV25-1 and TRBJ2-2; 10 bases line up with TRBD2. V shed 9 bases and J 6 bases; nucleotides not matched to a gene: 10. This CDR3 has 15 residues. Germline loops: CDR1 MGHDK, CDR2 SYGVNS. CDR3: CASHDLAGEAGELFF. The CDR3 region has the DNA TGTGCCAGTCATGATCTAGCGGGAGAGGCCGGGGAGCTGTTTTTT.

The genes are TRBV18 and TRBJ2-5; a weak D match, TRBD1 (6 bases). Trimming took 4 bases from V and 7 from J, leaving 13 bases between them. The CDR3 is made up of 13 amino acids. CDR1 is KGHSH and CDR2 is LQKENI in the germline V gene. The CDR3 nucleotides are TGTGCCAGCTCACAAACAGGGTCTGGGACCCAGTACTTC. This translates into CASSQTGSGTQYF.

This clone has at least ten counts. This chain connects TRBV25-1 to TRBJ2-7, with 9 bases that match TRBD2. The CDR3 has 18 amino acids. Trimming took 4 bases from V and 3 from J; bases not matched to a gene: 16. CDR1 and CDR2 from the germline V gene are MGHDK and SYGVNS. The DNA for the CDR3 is TGTGCCAGCAGTGGAGGATGGGGGAAGCGGGAGGTCATCTACGAGCAGTACTTC. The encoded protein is CASSGGWGKREVIYEQYF.

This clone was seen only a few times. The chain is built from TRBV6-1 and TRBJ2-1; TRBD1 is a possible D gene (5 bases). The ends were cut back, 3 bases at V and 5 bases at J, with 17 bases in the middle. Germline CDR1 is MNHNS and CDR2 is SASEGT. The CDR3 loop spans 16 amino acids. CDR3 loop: CASSDYADSAHNEQFF. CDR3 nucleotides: TGTGCCAGCAGTGACTATGCTGACAGCGCGCACAATGAGCAGTTCTTC.

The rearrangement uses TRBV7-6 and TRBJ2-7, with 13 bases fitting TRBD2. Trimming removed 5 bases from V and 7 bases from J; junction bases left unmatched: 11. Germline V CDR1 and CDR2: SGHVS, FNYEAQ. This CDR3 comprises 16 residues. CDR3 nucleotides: TGTGCCAGCAGCGCGAAAACTAGCGGGAGGGCTGCGGAGCAGTACTTC. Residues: CASSAKTSGRAAEQYF.

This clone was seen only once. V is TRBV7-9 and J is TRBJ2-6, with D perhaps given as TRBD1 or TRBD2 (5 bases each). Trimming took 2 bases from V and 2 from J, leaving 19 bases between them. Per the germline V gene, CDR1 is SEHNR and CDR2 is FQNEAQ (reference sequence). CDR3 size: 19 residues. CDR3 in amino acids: CASSLPPLGGVAGANVLTF. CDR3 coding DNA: TGTGCCAGCAGCTTACCACCCCTTGGGGGTGTGGCTGGGGCCAACGTCCTGACTTTC.

CDR3 coding DNA: TGCGCCAGCAGCCAAGAGGTCACAGGACTCGACAATGAGCAGTTCTTC. Protein sequence: CASSQEVTGLDNEQFF. The gene calls are TRBV4-1 and TRBJ2-1; D is tentatively TRBD1 or TRBD2 (5 bases each). Germline V gives CDR1 MGHRA, CDR2 YSYEKL. The CDR3 contains 16 residues. Trimming took 0 bases from V and 5 from J, leaving 14 bases between them.

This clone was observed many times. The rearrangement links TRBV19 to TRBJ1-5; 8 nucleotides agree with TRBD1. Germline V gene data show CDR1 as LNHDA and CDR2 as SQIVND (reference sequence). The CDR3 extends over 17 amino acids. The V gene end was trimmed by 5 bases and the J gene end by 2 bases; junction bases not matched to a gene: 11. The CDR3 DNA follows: TGTGCCAGTAGTGAGGGGGGACAGGTTAGAGGCAATCAGCCCCAGCATTTT. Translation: CASSEGGQVRGNQPQHF.

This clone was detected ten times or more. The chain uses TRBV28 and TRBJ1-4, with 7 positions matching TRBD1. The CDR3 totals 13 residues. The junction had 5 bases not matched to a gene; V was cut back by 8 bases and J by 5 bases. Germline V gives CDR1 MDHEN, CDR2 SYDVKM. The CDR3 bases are TGTGCCAGCCACGGGACAGCAAATGAAAAACTGTTTTTT. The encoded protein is CASHGTANEKLFF.

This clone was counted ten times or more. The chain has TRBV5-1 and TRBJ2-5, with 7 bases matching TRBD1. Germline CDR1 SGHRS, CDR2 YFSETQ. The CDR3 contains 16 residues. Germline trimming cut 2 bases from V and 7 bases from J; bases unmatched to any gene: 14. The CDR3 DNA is TGCGCCAGCAGCTTAGGCTCGACAGGGTGGTATGGGACCCAGTACTTC. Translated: CASSLGSTGWYGTQYF.

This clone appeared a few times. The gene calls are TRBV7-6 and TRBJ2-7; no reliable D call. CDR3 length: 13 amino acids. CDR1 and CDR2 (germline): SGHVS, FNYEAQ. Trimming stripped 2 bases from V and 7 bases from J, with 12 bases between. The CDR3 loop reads CASSLSLIREQYF. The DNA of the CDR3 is TGTGCCAGCAGCTTAAGTTTGATTCGGGAGCAGTACTTC.

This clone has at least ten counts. The CDR3, as DNA: TGTGCCACCAGCAGGATAAACAGGGGCGGCGAGCAGTACTTC. Translation gives CATSRINRGGEQYF. The V and J genes are TRBV15 and TRBJ2-7, with 7 bases that match TRBD1. The CDR3 spans 14 residues. Germline CDR1 is LNHNV and CDR2 is YYDKDF (reference sequence). The V segment lost 3 bases and the J segment 6 bases; nucleotides outside the gene matches: 8.

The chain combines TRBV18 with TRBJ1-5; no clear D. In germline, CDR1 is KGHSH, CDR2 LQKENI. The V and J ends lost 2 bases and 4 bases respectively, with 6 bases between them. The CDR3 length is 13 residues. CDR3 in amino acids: CASSPYLNQPQHF. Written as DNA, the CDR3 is TGTGCCAGCTCACCATACCTTAATCAGCCCCAGCATTTT.

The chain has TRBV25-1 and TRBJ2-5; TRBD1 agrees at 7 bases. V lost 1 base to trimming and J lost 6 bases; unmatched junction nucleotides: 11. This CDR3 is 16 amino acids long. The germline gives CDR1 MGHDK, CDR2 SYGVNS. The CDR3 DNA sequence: TGTGCCAGCAGTGAATTGGACAGGACCGGTTTGCAGACCCAGTACTTC. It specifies CASSELDRTGLQTQYF.

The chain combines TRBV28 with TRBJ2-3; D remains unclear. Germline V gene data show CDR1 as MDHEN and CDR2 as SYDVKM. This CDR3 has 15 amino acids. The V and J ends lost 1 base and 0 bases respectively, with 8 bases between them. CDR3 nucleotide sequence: TGTGCCAGCAGTTTATCGGCGGTTAGCACAGATACGCAGTATTTT. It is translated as CASSLSAVSTDTQYF.

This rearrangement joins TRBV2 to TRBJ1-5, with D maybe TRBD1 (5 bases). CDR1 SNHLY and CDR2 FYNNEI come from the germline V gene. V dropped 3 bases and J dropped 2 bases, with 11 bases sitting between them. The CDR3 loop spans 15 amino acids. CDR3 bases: TGTGCCAGCAGTGAGAACATAGGGGGCAATCAGCCCCAGCATTTT. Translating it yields CASSENIGGNQPQHF.

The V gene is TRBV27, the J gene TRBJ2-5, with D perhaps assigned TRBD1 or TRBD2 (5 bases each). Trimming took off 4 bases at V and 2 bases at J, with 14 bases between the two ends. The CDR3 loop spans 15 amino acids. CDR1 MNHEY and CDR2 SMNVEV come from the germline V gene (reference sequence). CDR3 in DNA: TGTGCCAGCAGTTCCGGGACCCTTCCTCAAGAGACCCAGTACTTC. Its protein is CASSSGTLPQETQYF.

This CDR3 is CASSRDTFSYNEQFF. CDR3 nucleotide sequence: TGCGCCAGTTCCCGGGACACCTTCTCCTACAATGAGCAGTTCTTC. This chain joins TRBV5-1 and TRBJ2-1; D possibly corresponds to TRBD1 (6 bases). Per germline, CDR1 SGHRS and CDR2 YFSETQ. V lost 8 bases to trimming and J lost 0 bases, with 15 bases between them. This CDR3 region has 15 residues.